One and the same sample provided the 17 T cell receptor beta chains below, sequenced in a study of vaccination effects on CD4 cells after COVID-19. The data were produced by immunoSEQ multiplex PCR, yet TCRdb's version contains in-frame clones alone and is incomplete. The repertoire consists of more than 60,000 clones, with over 70% occurring once and the leading ten covering approximately 1.5%. Antigens for these TCRs are unknown. The ViraFEST assay expanded antigen-specific CD4+ T cells with viral peptide pools before sequencing. Cells that had been cultured for roughly eleven days were the source of isolated CD4+ T cells. Either the mRNA-1273 or the BNT162b2 vaccine was given to participants as two doses. The sample here was CD4+ T cells from PBMCs cultured with HCoV-229E spike peptides, taken after COVID-19 vaccination. These receptor sequences come from a human donor who received a COVID-19 vaccine.

The chain carries TRBV24-1 and TRBJ2-3; 8 positions agree with TRBD1. The ends lost 4 bases at V and 1 base at J; junction bases unmatched: 3. CDR3 length equals 15 residues. The germline gives CDR1 KGHDR, CDR2 SFDVKD. This CDR3 reads CATSEPGQGTDTQYF. CDR3 DNA sequence: TGTGCCACCAGTGAACCGGGACAGGGCACAGATACGCAGTATTTT.

The chain couples TRBV5-5 to TRBJ1-4; D is unresolved. The germline gives CDR1 SGHKS, CDR2 YYEKEE (reference sequence). The ends were cut back, 4 bases at V and 5 bases at J, with 18 bases in the middle. The CDR3 sequence is 16 residues long. The CDR3 sequence is CASSPAPVITNEKLFF. The DNA for the CDR3 is TGTGCCAGCAGCCCTGCTCCAGTGATTACAAATGAAAAACTGTTTTTT.

CDR3 bases: TGTGCCAGCAGCCGCGGGCCTAACTATGGCTACACCTTC. Translating it yields CASSRGPNYGYTF. The chain uses TRBV5-5 and TRBJ1-2; D gene unclear. The CDR3 extends over 13 amino acids. V lost 4 bases and J 0 bases, leaving 7 bases between the germline ends. CDR1 is SGHKS, CDR2 YYEKEE, per germline (reference sequence).

The chain employs TRBV5-1 and TRBJ2-4; the match to TRBD2 covers 7 bases. Germline CDR1 and CDR2: SGHRS and YFSETQ. V shed 1 base, J shed 7 bases, and the junction held 5 bases outside the gene matches. The CDR3 totals 14 residues. The CDR3 spells CASSLWGGANIQYF. DNA for the CDR3: TGCGCCAGCAGCTTGTGGGGGGGAGCGAACATTCAGTACTTC.

The chain combines TRBV19 with TRBJ2-2, with 8 positions matching TRBD1. CDR3 length equals 18 residues. CDR1 is LNHDA, CDR2 SQIVND, per germline (reference sequence). Trimming cost V 7 bases and J 0 bases; bases outside gene matches: 13. CDR3 bases: TGTGCCAGTATCCCATGGGGACAGGCAAAAACGAACACCGGGGAGCTGTTTTTT. As protein: CASIPWGQAKTNTGELFF.

The genes are TRBV12-5 and TRBJ2-2, with D possibly TRBD2 on 7 matching bases. With 5 bases removed from V and 0 bases from J, the gap between germline ends came to 13 bases. The CDR3 spans 16 residues. Looked up from germline, CDR1 is LGHNT and CDR2 is FRNRAP. The CDR3 protein is CASGQRDTANTGELFF. For the CDR3, the DNA is TGTGCTAGTGGTCAGCGGGACACGGCGAACACCGGGGAGCTGTTTTTT.

The chain couples TRBV28 to TRBJ2-1; 8 bases are a match to TRBD1. The trim removed 4 bases at V and 3 bases at J, leaving 11 bases unmatched. Germline V gene data show CDR1 as MDHEN and CDR2 as SYDVKM. There are 17 residues in the CDR3. The CDR3 loop is CASSSTILTGVYNEQFF. CDR3 sequence (DNA): TGTGCCAGCAGTTCGACAATACTGACAGGGGTCTACAATGAGCAGTTCTTC.

The rearrangement joins TRBV9 to TRBJ2-2; D remains ambiguous. Germline lookup yields CDR1 SGDLS and CDR2 YYNGEE. The CDR3 covers 13 residues. With 2 bases removed from V and 11 bases from J, the gap between germline ends came to 13 bases. CDR3 nucleotides: TGTGCCAGCAGCGTGCAAGACGTAGCCGAGCTGTTTTTT. Amino acids: CASSVQDVAELFF.

The chain links TRBV2 to TRBJ2-7, with TRBD2 matching 8 bases. Germline-derived CDR1 and CDR2 are SNHLY and FYNNEI. This CDR3 contains 15 residues. The ends lost 4 bases at V and 0 bases at J; junction bases unmatched: 5. CDR3 loop: CASSGLARNSYEQYV. CDR3 nucleotides: TGTGCCAGCAGTGGACTAGCGAGGAACTCCTACGAGCAGTACGTC.

CDR3 in amino acids: CASSFKQGGETQYF. Written as DNA, the CDR3 is TGTGCCAGCAGCTTTAAACAGGGAGGGGAGACCCAGTACTTC. V gene TRBV5-6 combines with J gene TRBJ2-5; D perhaps matches TRBD2 (7 bases). Germline CDR1 and CDR2: SGHDT and YYEEEE. The CDR3 extends over 14 amino acids. Trimming removed 2 bases from V and 5 bases from J, with 13 bases in between.

The chain is built from TRBV5-1 and TRBJ2-2, with D unclear. The germline V gene has CDR1 SGHRS and CDR2 YFSETQ. The CDR3 totals 13 residues. V lost 5 bases to trimming and J lost 1 base, with 6 bases between them. DNA for the CDR3: TGCGCCAGCAGTCAACAGAACACCGGGGAGCTGTTTTTT. This encodes CASSQQNTGELFF.

This rearrangement joins TRBV19 to TRBJ2-5, with 7 bases fitting TRBD1. Germline CDR1 reads LNHDA; CDR2 reads SQIVND (reference sequence). This CDR3 is built from 14 residues. Unmatched junction bases numbered 8, after V lost 5 bases and J lost 5 bases. CDR3 nucleotide sequence: TGTGCCAGTAGTCCGGACAGGTGGAGGGAGACCCAGTACTTC. Its protein product is CASSPDRWRETQYF.

J is TRBJ1-5 and V is TRBV7-9; D ambiguous. Germline loops: CDR1 SEHNR, CDR2 FQNEAQ (reference sequence). The CDR3 spans 16 residues. The V and J ends lost 9 bases and 1 base respectively, with 19 bases between them. Here the CDR3 DNA reads TGTGCCAGTGCGGCGGGGTTCGCGGGAAGCAATCAGCCCCAGCATTTT. It codes for CASAAGFAGSNQPQHF.

The J gene is TRBJ2-5, the V gene TRBV3-1 (or the pseudogene TRBV3-2); 12 bases are a match to TRBD2. Germline trimming cut 0 bases from V and 3 bases from J; bases unmatched to any gene: 2. CDR1 LGHDT and CDR2 YNNKEL come from the germline V gene (reference sequence). The CDR3 sequence is 16 residues long. The CDR3 spells CASSQDGLAGKETQYF. The DNA for the CDR3 is TGTGCCAGCAGCCAAGATGGACTAGCGGGGAAAGAGACCCAGTACTTC.

Only a few counts were recorded for this clone. This sequence joins TRBV5-1 and TRBJ1-4; D is perhaps TRBD1 (6 bases). Trimming removed 4 bases at V and 15 bases at J, with 19 bases between. The CDR3 length is 13 residues. In germline, CDR1 is SGHRS, CDR2 YFSETQ. The CDR3 loop reads CASSPYDRLQLFF. For the CDR3, the DNA is TGCGCCAGCAGCCCTTATGACAGGCTACAATTGTTTTTT.

This chain joins TRBV7-8 and TRBJ1-4; D is unresolved. Trimming pared 2 bases from V and 6 bases from J, leaving 7 bases between. The CDR3 is 13 amino acids. CDR1 is SGHVS and CDR2 is FQNEAQ in the germline V gene. As DNA, the CDR3 is TGTGCCAGCAGCTTACTAAGATATGAAAAACTGTTTTTT. Its translation is CASSLLRYEKLFF.

This clone is medium-sized. V gene TRBV5-6 combines with J gene TRBJ2-2; 7 bases agree with TRBD1. The V gene's germline CDR1 is SGHDT and CDR2 YYEEEE. With V trimmed by 4 bases and J by 6 bases, 12 bases remained unmatched. The CDR3 length is 16 residues. Here the CDR3 reads CASSPIQGMGAGELFF. For the CDR3, the DNA is TGTGCCAGCAGCCCGATACAGGGGATGGGTGCCGGGGAGCTGTTTTTT.